The subject of this entry is one T cell receptor beta chain. Its antigen is undetermined. This record comes from a study of cytomegalovirus exposure and HLA in healthy donors. Notes on the study in general: Accurate HLA-A and HLA-B prediction from TCR beta sequences was reported for most subjects. Beyond CMV serostatus, there was no information to go on about immune exposure. In a later analysis, at a false discovery rate of 0.05, about 17,000 TCR beta sequences matched HLA alleles.

CDR3 size: 15 residues. V lost 0 bases, J lost 4 bases, and 12 bases lay in between. Germline V gene data show CDR1 as SNHLY and CDR2 as FYNNEI. PCR employed 60 Vbeta and 13 Jbeta primers. Clones were read by immunoSEQ multiplex PCR, and TCRdb kept only the in-frame ones, dropping some. The data contain 95,000 to 150,000 clones, 75% to 90% of them singletons. This chain uses TRBV2 with TRBJ1-2; D perhaps matches TRBD1 (5 bases). The TCR sequence derives from a man aged 25-45 years in good health and CMV-seronegative. Sequencing was done on a sample of PBMCs. For the CDR3, the DNA is TGTGCCAGCAGTGAAGCTAGGCAGGGCATCTATGGCTACACCTTC. Translating gives CASSEARQGIYGYTF.